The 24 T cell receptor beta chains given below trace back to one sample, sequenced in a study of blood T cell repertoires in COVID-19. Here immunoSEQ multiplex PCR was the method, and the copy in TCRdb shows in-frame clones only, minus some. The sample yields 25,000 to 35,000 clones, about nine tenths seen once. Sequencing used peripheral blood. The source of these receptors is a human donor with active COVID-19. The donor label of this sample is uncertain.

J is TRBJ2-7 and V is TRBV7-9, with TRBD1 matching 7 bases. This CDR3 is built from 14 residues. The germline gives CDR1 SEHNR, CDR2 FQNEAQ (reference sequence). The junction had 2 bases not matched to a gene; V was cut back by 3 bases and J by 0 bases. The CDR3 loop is CASSLGTVSYEQYF. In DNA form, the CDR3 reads TGTGCCAGCAGCTTGGGGACAGTCTCCTACGAGCAGTACTTC.

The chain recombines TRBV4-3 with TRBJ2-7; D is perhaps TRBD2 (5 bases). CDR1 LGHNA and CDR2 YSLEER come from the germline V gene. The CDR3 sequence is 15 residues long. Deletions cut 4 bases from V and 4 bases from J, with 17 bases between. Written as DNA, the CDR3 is TGCGCCAGCAGCCCCCGGGGTGGGGTTCGATACGAGCAGTACTTC. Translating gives CASSPRGGVRYEQYF.

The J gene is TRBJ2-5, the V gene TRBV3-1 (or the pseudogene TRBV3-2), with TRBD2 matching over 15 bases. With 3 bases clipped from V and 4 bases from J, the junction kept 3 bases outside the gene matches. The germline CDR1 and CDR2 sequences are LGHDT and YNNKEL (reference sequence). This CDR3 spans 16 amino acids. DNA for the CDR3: TGTGCCAGCAGCCAGGGGACTAGCGGGAGGTTAGAGACCCAGTACTTC. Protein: CASSQGTSGRLETQYF.

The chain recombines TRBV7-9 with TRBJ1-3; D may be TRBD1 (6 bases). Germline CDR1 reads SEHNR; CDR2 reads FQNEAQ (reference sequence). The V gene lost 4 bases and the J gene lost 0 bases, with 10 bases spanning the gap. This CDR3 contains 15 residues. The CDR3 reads CASSWTATSGNTIYF. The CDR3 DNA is TGTGCCAGCAGCTGGACAGCTACCTCTGGAAACACCATATATTTT. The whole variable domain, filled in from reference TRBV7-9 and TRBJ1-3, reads DTGVSQNPRHKITKRGQNVTFRCDPISEHNRLYWYRQTLGQGPEFLTYFQNEAQLEKSRLLSDRFSAERPKGSFSTLEIQRTEQGDSAMYLCASSWTATSGNTIYFGEGSWLTVV.

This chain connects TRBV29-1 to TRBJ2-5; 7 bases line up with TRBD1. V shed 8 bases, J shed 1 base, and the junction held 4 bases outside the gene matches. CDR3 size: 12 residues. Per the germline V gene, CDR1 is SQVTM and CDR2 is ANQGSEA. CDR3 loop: CSLRQGQETQYF. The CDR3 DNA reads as TGCAGCCTTCGACAGGGCCAAGAGACCCAGTACTTC.

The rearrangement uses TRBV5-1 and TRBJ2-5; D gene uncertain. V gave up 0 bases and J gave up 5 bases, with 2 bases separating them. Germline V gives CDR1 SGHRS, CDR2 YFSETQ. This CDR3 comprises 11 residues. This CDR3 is CASSLAETQYF. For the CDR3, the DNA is TGCGCCAGCAGCTTGGCGGAGACCCAGTACTTC.

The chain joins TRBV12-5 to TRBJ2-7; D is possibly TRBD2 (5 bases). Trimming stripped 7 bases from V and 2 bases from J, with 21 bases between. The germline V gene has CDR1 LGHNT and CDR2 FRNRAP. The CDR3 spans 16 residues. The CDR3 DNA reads TGTGCTAGTGCCGGACCCGGAGTACACGGGGCCTACGAGCAGTACTTC. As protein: CASAGPGVHGAYEQYF.

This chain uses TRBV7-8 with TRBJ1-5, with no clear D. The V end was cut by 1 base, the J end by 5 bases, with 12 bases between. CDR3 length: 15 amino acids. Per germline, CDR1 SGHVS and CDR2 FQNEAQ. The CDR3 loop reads CASSLVGEADQPQHF. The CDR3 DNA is TGTGCCAGCAGCTTAGTCGGGGAGGCGGATCAGCCCCAGCATTTT.

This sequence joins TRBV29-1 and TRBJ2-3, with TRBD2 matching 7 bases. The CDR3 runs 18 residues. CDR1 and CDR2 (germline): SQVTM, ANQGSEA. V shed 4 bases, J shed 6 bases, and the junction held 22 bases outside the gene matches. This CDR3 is CSVGISGTTTPGGDTQYF. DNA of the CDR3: TGCAGCGTTGGAATATCCGGGACTACAACCCCTGGGGGGGATACGCAGTATTTT.

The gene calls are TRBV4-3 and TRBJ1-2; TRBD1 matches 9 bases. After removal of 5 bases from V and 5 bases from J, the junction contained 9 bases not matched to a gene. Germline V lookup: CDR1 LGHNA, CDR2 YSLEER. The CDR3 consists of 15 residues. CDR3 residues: CASSSSGTGLYGYTF. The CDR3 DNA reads TGCGCCAGCAGCTCATCCGGGACAGGGCTTTATGGCTACACCTTC.

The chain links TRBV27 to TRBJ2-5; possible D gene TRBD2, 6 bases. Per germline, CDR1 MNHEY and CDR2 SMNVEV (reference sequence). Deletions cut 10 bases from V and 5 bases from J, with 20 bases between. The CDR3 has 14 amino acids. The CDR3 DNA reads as TGTGCCAACGATTCGCGGGACGTTTGGGAGACCCAGTACTTC. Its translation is CANDSRDVWETQYF.

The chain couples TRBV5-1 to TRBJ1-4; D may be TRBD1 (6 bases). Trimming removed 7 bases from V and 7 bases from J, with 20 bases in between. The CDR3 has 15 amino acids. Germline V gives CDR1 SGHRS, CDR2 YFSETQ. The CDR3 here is CASRPDGGAREKLFF. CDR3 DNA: TGCGCCAGCCGACCAGATGGGGGGGCGCGTGAAAAACTGTTTTTT.

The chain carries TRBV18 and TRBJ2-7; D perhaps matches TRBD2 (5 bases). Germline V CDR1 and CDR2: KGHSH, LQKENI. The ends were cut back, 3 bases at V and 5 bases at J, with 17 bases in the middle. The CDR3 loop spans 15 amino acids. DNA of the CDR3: TGTGCCAGCTCACCCCCTAGCTTGAATATCCACGAGCAGTACTTC. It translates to CASSPPSLNIHEQYF.

Written as DNA, the CDR3 is TGCAGCGTTGAAACGGACAGGGCACACGAGCAGTACTTC. As protein: CSVETDRAHEQYF. The rearrangement uses TRBV29-1 and TRBJ2-7; 8 nucleotides align to TRBD1. V was pared by 2 bases and J by 5 bases, with 5 bases of the junction left unmatched. This CDR3 is 13 amino acids long. Germline values: CDR1 SQVTM, CDR2 ANQGSEA.

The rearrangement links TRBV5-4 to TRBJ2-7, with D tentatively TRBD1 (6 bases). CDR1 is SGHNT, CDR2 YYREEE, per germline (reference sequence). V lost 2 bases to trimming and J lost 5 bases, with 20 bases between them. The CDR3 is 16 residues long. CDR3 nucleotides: TGTGCCAGCAGCTTAAGTCCCGGGACCACAGGGAACGAGCAGTACTTC. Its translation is CASSLSPGTTGNEQYF.

The CDR3 nucleotides are TGTGCCAGCAGCTTGTTTACGAGCTCCTACGAGCAGTACTTC. Protein sequence: CASSLFTSSYEQYF. The rearrangement links TRBV5-4 to TRBJ2-7, with no clear D. Germline CDR1 reads SGHNT; CDR2 reads YYREEE (reference sequence). The CDR3 has 14 amino acids. The V end was cut by 1 base, the J end by 0 bases, with 8 bases between.

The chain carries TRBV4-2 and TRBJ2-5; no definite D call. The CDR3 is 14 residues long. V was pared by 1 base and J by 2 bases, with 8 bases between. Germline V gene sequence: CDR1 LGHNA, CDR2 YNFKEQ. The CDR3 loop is CASSQGSGQETQYF. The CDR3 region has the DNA TGTGCCAGCAGCCAAGGGTCCGGTCAAGAGACCCAGTACTTC.

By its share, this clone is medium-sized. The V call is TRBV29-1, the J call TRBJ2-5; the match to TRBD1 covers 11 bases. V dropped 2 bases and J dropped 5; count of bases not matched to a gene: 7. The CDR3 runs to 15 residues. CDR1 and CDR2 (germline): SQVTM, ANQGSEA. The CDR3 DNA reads TGCAGCGTTGAACCGGACAGGGGGCGGATGGAGACCCAGTACTTC. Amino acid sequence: CSVEPDRGRMETQYF.

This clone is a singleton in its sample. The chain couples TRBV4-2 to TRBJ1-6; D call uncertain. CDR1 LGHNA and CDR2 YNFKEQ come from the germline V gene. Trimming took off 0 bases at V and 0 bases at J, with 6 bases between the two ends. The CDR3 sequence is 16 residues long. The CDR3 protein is CASSQDLRSYNSPLHF. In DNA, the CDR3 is TGTGCCAGCAGCCAAGATTTGCGCTCCTATAATTCACCCCTCCACTTT.

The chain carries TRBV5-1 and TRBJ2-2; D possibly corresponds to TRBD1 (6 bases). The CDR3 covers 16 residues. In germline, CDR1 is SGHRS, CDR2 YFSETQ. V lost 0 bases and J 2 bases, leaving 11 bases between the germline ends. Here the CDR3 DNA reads TGCGCCAGCAGCTTGGAAAACAGGGAAAACACCGGGGAGCTGTTTTTT. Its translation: CASSLENRENTGELFF.

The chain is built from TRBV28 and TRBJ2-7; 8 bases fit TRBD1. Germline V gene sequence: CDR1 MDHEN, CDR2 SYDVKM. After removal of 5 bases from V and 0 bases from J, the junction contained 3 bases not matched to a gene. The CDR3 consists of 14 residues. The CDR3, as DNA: TGTGCCAGCAGTAGGGGGACAGGCTCCTACGAGCAGTACTTC. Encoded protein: CASSRGTGSYEQYF.

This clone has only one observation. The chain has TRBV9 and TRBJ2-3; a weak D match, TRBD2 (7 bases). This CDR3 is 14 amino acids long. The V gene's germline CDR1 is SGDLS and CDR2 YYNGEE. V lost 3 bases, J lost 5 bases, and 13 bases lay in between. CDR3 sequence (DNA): TGTGCCAGCAGCGGGGCGGGGGCACGAGATACGCAGTATTTT. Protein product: CASSGAGARDTQYF.

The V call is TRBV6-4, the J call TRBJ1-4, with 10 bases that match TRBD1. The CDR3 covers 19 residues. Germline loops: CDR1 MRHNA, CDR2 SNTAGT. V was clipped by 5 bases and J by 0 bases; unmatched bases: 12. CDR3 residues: CASSPVPGQGRATNEKLFF. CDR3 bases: TGTGCCAGCAGTCCTGTCCCGGGACAGGGGAGAGCAACTAATGAAAAACTGTTTTTT.

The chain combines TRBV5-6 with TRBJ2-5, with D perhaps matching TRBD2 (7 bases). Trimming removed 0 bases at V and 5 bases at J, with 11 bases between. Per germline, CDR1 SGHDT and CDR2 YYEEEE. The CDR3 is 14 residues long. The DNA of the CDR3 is TGTGCCAGCAGCTTGGAACAGGGAGGGGAGACCCAGTACTTC. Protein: CASSLEQGGETQYF.